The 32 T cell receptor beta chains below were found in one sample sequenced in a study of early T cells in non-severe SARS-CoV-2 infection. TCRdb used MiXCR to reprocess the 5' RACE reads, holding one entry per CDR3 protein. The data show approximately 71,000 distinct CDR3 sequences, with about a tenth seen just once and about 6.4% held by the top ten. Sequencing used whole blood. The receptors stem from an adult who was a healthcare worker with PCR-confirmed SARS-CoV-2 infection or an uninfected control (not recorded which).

The CDR3 sequence: CASSMDRGEQFF. The CDR3 DNA reads as TGCGCCAGCAGCATGGACAGGGGTGAGCAGTTCTTC. J is TRBJ2-1 and V is TRBV5-1, with 9 bases identical to TRBD1. V lost 4 bases and J lost 9; bases outside the gene matches: 2. Germline CDR1 reads SGHRS; CDR2 reads YFSETQ. The CDR3 loop spans 12 amino acids.

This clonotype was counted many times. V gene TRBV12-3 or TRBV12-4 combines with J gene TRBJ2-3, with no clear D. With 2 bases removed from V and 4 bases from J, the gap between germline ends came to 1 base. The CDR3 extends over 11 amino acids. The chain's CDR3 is CASSLSDTQYF. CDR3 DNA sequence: TGTGCCAGCAGTTTATCAGATACGCAGTATTTT.

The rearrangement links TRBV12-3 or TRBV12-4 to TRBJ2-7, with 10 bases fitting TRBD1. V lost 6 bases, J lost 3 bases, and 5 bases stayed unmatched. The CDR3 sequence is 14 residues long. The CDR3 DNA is TGTGCCAGCAGGCCGACAGGGGGCTTCTACGAGCAGTACTTC. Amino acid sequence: CASRPTGGFYEQYF.

CDR3 nucleotide sequence: TGTGCCAGCAGCCAACCACCGGGACTAGGCTACGAGCAGTACTTC. Its translation is CASSQPPGLGYEQYF. The chain couples TRBV6-5 to TRBJ2-7; 8 nucleotides agree with TRBD2. V was clipped by 6 bases and J by 3 bases; unmatched bases: 10. The CDR3 is 15 residues long. The germline V gene encodes CDR1 MNHEY and CDR2 SVGAGI.

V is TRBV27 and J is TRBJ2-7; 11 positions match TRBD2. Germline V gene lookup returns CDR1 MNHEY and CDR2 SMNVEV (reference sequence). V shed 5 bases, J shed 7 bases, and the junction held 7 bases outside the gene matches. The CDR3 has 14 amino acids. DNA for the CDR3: TGTGCCAGCAGTCCCGGGACTAGCGGAGTAGAGCAGTACTTC. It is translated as CASSPGTSGVEQYF.

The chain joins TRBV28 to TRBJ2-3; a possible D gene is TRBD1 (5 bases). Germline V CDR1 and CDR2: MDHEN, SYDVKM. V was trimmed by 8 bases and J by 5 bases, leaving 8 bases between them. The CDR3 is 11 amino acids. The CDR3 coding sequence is TGTGCCAGCGGGGCAAGAGATACGCAGTATTTT. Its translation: CASGARDTQYF.

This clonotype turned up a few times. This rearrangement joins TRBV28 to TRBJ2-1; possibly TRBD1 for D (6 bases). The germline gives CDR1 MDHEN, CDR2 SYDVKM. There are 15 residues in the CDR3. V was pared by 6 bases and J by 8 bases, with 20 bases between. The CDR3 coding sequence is TGTGCCAGCAGCACTCCCGGGACACTCGGCGATGAGCAGTTCTTC. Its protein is CASSTPGTLGDEQFF.

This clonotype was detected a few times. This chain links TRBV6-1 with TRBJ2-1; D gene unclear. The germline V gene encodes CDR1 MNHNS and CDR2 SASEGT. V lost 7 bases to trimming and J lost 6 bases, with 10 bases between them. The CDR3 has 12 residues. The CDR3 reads CASTPRANEQFF. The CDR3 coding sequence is TGTGCCAGCACCCCCCGTGCCAATGAGCAGTTCTTC.

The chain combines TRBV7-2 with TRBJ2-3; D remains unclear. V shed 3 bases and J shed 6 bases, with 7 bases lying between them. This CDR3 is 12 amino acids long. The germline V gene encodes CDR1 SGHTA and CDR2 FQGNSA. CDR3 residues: CASSFYSDTQYF. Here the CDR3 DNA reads TGTGCCAGCAGCTTTTATTCTGATACGCAGTATTTT.

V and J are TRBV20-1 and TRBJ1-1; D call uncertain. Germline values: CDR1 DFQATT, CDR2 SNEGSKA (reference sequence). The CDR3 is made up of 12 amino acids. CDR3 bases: TGCAGCTGGCGGGAAATGAACACTGAAGCTTTCTTT. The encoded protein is CSWREMNTEAFF.

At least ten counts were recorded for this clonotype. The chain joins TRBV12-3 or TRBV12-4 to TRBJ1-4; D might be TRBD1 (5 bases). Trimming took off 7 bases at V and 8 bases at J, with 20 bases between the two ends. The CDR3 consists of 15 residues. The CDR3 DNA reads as TGTGCCAGCACTCAAAGGCAGGGCGGGAACGAAAAACTGTTTTTT. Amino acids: CASTQRQGGNEKLFF.

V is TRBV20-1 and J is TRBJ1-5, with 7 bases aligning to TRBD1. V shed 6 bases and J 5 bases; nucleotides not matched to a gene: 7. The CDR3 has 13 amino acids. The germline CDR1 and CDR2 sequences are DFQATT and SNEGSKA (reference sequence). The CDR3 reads CSAGGTADQPQHF. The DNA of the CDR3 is TGCAGTGCCGGAGGGACAGCTGATCAGCCCCAGCATTTT.

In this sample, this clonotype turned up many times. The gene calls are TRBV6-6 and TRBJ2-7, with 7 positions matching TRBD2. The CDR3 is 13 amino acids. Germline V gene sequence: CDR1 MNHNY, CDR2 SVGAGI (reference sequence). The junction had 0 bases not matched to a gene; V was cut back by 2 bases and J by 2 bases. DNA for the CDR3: TGTGCCAGCAGTTACGGACTAGCCTACGAGCAGTACTTC. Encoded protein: CASSYGLAYEQYF.

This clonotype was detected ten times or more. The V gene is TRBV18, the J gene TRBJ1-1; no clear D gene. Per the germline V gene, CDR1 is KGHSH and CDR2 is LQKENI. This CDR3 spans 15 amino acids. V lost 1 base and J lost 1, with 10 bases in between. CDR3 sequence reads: CASSPRGPKNTEAFF. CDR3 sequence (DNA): TGTGCCAGCTCACCACGAGGACCCAAGAACACTGAAGCTTTCTTT. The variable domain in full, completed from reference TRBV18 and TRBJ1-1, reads NAGVMQNPRHLVRRRGQEARLRCSPMKGHSHVYWYRQLPEEGLKFMVYLQKENIIDESGMPKERFSAEFPKEGPSILRIQQVVRGDSAAYFCASSPRGPKNTEAFFGQGTRLTVV.

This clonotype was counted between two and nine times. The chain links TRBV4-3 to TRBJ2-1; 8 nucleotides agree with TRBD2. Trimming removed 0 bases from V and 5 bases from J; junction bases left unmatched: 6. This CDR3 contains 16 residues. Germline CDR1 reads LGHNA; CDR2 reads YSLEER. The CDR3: CASSQETGGTNNEQFF. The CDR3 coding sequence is TGCGCCAGCAGCCAAGAGACGGGAGGGACAAACAATGAGCAGTTCTTC.

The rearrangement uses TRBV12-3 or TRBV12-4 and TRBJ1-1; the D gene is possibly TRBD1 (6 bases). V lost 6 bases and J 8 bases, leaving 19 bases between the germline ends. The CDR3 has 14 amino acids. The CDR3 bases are TGTGCCAGCAGAAATTTCCTAGGGGGGACAGAAGCTTTCTTT. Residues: CASRNFLGGTEAFF.

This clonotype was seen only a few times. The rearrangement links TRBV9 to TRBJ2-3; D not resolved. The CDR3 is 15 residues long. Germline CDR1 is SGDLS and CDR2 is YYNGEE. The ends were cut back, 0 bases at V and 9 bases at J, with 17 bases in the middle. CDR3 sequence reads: CASSVDPSPLGTQYF. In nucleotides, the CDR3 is TGTGCCAGCAGCGTAGACCCCTCCCCCCTAGGAACGCAGTATTTT. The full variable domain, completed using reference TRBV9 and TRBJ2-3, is DSGVTQTPKHLITATGQRVTLRCSPRSGDLSVYWYQQSLDQGLQFLIQYYNGEERAKGNILERFSAQQFPDLHSELNLSSLELGDSALYFCASSVDPSPLGTQYFGPGTRLTVL.

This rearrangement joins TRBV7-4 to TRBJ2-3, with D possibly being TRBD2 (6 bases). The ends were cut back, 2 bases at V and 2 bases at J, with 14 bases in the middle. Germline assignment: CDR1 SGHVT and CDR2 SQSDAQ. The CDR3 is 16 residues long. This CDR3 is CASSLCPEGHTDTQYF. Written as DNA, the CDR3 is TGTGCCAGCAGCTTATGTCCGGAGGGGCACACAGATACGCAGTATTTT.

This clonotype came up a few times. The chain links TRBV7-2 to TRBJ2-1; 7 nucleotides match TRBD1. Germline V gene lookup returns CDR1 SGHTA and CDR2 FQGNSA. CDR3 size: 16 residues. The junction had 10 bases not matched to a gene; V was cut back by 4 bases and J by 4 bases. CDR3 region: CASSSQGSRIYNEQFF. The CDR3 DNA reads TGTGCCAGCAGCTCACAGGGGTCTCGTATTTACAATGAGCAGTTCTTC.

The chain's CDR3 is CSVEDVGGSGTETQYF. CDR3 in DNA: TGCAGCGTTGAAGACGTTGGGGGTAGCGGGACCGAGACCCAGTACTTC. The chain employs TRBV29-1 and TRBJ2-5, with 8 bases fitting TRBD2. Germline values: CDR1 SQVTM, CDR2 ANQGSEA. Trimming cost V 0 bases and J 5 bases; bases outside gene matches: 11. The CDR3 is 16 amino acids.

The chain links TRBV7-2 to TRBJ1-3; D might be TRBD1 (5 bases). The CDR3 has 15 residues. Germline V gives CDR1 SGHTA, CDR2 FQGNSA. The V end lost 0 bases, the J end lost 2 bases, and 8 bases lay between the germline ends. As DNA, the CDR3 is TGTGCCAGCAGCTTAGCGGCAGGGACTGGAAACACCATATATTTT. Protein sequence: CASSLAAGTGNTIYF. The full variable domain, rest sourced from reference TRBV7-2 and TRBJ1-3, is GAGVSQSPSNKVTEKGKDVELRCDPISGHTALYWYRQSLGQGLEFLIYFQGNSAPDKSGLPSDRFSAERTGGSVSTLTIQRTQQEDSAVYLCASSLAAGTGNTIYFGEGSWLTVV.

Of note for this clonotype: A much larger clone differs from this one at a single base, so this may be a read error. The DNA for the CDR3 is TGTGCCAGCAAGGCCAGCGGGTCCTACGAGGAGTACTTC. Its protein is CASKASGSYEEYF. The chain employs TRBV6-2 or TRBV6-3 and TRBJ2-7, with D tentatively TRBD2 (6 bases). The germline V gene has CDR1 MNHEY and CDR2 SVGEGT. The CDR3 is 13 residues long.

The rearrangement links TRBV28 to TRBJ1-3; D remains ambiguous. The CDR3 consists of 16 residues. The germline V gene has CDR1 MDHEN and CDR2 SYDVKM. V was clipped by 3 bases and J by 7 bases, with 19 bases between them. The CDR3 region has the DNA TGTGCCAGCAGTTTTTCCCGGACCGCTAAAGGGAACACCATATATTTT. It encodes CASSFSRTAKGNTIYF.

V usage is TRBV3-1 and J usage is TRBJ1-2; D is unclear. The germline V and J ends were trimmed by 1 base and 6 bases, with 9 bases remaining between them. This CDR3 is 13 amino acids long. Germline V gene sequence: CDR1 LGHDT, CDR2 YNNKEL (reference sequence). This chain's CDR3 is CASSQVATDGYTF. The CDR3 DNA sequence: TGTGCCAGCAGCCAAGTGGCGACGGATGGCTACACCTTC.

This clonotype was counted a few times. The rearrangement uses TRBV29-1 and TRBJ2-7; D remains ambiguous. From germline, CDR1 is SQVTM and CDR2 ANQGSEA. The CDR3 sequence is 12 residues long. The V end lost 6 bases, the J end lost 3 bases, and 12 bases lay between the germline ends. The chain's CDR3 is CSVLWRGYEQYF. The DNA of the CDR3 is TGCAGCGTGTTGTGGCGCGGCTACGAGCAGTACTTC.

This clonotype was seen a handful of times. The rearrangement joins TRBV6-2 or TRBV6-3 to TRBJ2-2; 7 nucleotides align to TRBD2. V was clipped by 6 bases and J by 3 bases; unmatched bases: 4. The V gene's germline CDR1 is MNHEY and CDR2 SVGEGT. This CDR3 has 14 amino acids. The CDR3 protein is CASSKGGDTGELFF. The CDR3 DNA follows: TGTGCCAGCAGCAAGGGAGGGGACACCGGGGAGCTGTTTTTT.

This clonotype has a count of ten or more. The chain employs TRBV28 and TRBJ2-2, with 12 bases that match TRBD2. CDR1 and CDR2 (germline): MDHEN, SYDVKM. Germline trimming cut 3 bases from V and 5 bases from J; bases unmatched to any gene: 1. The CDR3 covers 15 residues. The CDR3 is CASSFGTSGTGELFF. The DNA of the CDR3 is TGTGCCAGCAGTTTCGGGACTAGCGGGACCGGGGAGCTGTTTTTT. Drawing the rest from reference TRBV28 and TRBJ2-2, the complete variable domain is DVKVTQSSRYLVKRTGEKVFLECVQDMDHENMFWYRQDPGLGLRLIYFSYDVKMKEKGDIPEGYSVSREKKERFSLILESASTNQTSMYLCASSFGTSGTGELFFGEGSRLTVL.

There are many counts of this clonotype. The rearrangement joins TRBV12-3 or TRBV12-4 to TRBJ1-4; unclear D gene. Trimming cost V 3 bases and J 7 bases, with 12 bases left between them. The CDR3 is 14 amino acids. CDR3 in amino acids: CASSFRISSEKLFF. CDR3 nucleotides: TGTGCCAGCAGTTTCAGGATTTCGAGTGAAAAACTGTTTTTT.

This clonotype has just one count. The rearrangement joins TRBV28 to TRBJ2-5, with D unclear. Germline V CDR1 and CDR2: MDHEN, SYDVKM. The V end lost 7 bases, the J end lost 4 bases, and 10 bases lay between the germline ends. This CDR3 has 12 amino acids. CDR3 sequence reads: CASTKIGETQYF. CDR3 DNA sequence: TGTGCCAGCACAAAAATCGGAGAGACCCAGTACTTC.

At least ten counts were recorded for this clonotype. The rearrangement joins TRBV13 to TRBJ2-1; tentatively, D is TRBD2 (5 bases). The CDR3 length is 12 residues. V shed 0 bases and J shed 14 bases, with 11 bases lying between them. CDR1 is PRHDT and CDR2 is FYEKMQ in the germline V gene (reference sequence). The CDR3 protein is CASSLGFGEEFF. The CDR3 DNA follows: TGTGCCAGCAGCTTAGGTTTCGGGGAAGAGTTCTTC.

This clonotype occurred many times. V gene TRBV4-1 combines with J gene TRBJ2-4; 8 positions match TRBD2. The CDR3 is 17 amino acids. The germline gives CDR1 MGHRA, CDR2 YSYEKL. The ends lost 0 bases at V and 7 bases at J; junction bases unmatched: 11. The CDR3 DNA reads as TGCGCCAGCAGCCAAGACGCACGGGAGGGCCCATTGAACATTCAGTACTTC. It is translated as CASSQDAREGPLNIQYF.

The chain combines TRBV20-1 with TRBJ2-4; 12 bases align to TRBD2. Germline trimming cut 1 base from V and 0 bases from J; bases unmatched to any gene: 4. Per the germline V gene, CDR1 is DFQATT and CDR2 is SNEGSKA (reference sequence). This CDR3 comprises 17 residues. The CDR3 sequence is CSARALAGGLAKNIQYF. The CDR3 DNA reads TGCAGTGCTAGAGCACTAGCGGGAGGACTAGCCAAAAACATTCAGTACTTC.